A selection of T cell receptor beta chains follows, all from one sample in a study of vaccination effects on CD4 cells after COVID-19. The assay was immunoSEQ multiplex PCR, and TCRdb's table has in-frame clones only and misses some. The repertoire holds tens of thousands of clones, with roughly three quarters as singletons. The antigens of these receptors remain unknown. The input for sequencing was CD4+ T cells from PBMCs cultured with HIV peptides, taken before COVID-19 vaccination. These receptors all stem from a human donor who had a prior SARS-CoV-2 infection. The CDR3 runs from the conserved cysteine through the conserved F or W. Fields, in order: V gene, J gene, CDR3 protein.

TRBV18	TRBJ2-1	CASSLVASGGYNEQFF
TRBV9	TRBJ2-1	CASSAWGALLDNEQFF
TRBV5-1	TRBJ1-6	CASSLENHRGAGSPLHF
TRBV2	TRBJ1-2	CASSVGTSYGYTF
TRBV3-1/TRBV3-2	TRBJ2-7	CASSQGPSSSYEQYF
TRBV6-5	TRBJ1-2	CASTIRGQAPYGYTF
TRBV4-2	TRBJ1-2	CASSQPGTGSNYGYTF
TRBV11-3	TRBJ2-5	CASSQDFQETQYF
TRBV4-1	TRBJ1-2	CASSRVVYSRAYYGYTF
TRBV30	TRBJ1-6	CACSENSPLHF
TRBV7-2	TRBJ2-7	CASGSPEDYIYEQYF
TRBV7-6	TRBJ2-7	CASSLHGSYEQYF
TRBV5-4	TRBJ2-7	CASSPRGGSYEQYF
TRBV3-1/TRBV3-2	TRBJ2-2	CASRKTGLAGDTGELFF
TRBV4-3	TRBJ2-4	CASSLSGEFNIQYF
TRBV7-2	TRBJ2-3	CASSLGPTRTDTQYF
TRBV18	TRBJ2-7	CASSQQGIEQYF
TRBV30	TRBJ2-1	CAWSRVLAEQFF
TRBV7-9	TRBJ2-5	CASSRSGEETQYF
TRBV6-4	TRBJ1-1	CASSRVPNTEAFF
TRBV6-5	TRBJ1-6	CASSSRVPGGSPLHF
TRBV5-8	TRBJ2-5	CASSLLGRRSETQYF
TRBV3-1/TRBV3-2	TRBJ2-7	CASSRTVAGFPYEQYF
TRBV2	TRBJ1-1	CATRLQVQNTEAFF
TRBV7-2	TRBJ2-1	CASSLVAWGGLNNEQFF
TRBV20-1	TRBJ2-1	CSARQAIEQFF
TRBV7-2	TRBJ2-6	CASSLGQGNSGANVLTF
TRBV19	TRBJ2-1	CASSSLTGAYNEQFF
TRBV11-2	TRBJ1-6	CASSKRDRLVYSPLHF
TRBV30	TRBJ1-1	CAWSRLPFGGVTEAFF
TRBV3-1/TRBV3-2	TRBJ1-1	CASSSSLQGFTEAFF
TRBV11-3	TRBJ1-2	CASSLSVQGNYGYTF
TRBV18	TRBJ2-7	CASSKDTFLDEQYF
TRBV5-4	TRBJ1-1	CASSLVVGQGDTEAFF
TRBV5-6	TRBJ2-5	CASSGGLTQETQYF
TRBV29-1	TRBJ2-3	CSVERGGTDTQYF
TRBV30	TRBJ1-2	CAWSSNQGHYGYTF
TRBV5-5	TRBJ2-5	CASSFNRRLAGGLSETQYF
TRBV7-3	TRBJ2-3	CASSSARRDTQYF
TRBV18	TRBJ2-5	CASNQGGRQETQYF
TRBV6-2/TRBV6-3	TRBJ2-7	CASSYSEVGRYEQYF
TRBV27	TRBJ2-5	CASSPQGGIETQYF
TRBV30	TRBJ2-1	CAWSEWGNEQFF
TRBV18	TRBJ2-1	CASSPGSDSVEQFF
TRBV12-3/TRBV12-4	TRBJ1-1	CATNRWDSVSAFF
TRBV2	TRBJ2-2	CASRPNDRRNTGELFF